One sample yielded the 10 T cell receptor beta chains listed below, sequenced in a study of T-cell reconstitution after alpha-beta-depleted transplantation in children. Molecular barcoding with unique molecular identifiers was used for the TCRbeta library. TCRdb re-analysed the PCR reads in MiXCR, keeping a single row per CDR3 protein. The sample lists around 600,000 distinct CDR3 sequences; 23% were seen once. Sequencing was performed on PBMCs, mostly from graft donor cells, taken 360 days after TCRalphabeta/CD19-depleted stem cell transplant. The receptors here all came from a boy younger than two who had a stem cell transplant for acute myeloid leukemia, so the T cells may come from the graft donor.

This clonotype was seen many times. This chain links TRBV5-1 with TRBJ1-3, with TRBD1 matching over 7 bases. The CDR3 covers 15 residues. Looked up from germline, CDR1 is SGHRS and CDR2 is YFSETQ. With 3 bases clipped from V and 1 base from J, the junction kept 4 bases outside the gene matches. The CDR3 sequence: CASSSGTESGNTIYF. CDR3 bases: TGCGCCAGCAGCTCAGGGACAGAGTCTGGAAACACCATATATTTT.

This clonotype has just a few counts. The J gene is TRBJ1-2, the V gene TRBV6-5; 7 bases map to TRBD1. The V and J ends lost 0 bases and 4 bases, in that order; junction bases with no gene match: 5. The CDR3 loop spans 15 amino acids. Germline loops: CDR1 MNHEY, CDR2 SVGAGI. The CDR3 bases are TGTGCCAGCAGTTACTCACACAGGGGTTCCTATGGCTACACCTTC. Translation gives CASSYSHRGSYGYTF.

This clonotype was seen at least ten times. V and J are TRBV5-6 and TRBJ2-2; 7 bases match TRBD1. The CDR3 contains 16 residues. J gave up 3 bases and V 4 bases, and 9 bases lay outside the gene matches. Germline CDR1 and CDR2: SGHDT and YYEEEE. The CDR3 spells CASSDAGGADTGELFF. The CDR3 nucleotides are TGTGCCAGCAGCGACGCAGGGGGAGCGGACACCGGGGAGCTGTTTTTT.

This clonotype was counted at least ten times. The rearrangement links TRBV6-5 to TRBJ2-5; 11 bases align to TRBD2. CDR3 length equals 16 residues. CDR1 is MNHEY and CDR2 is SVGAGI in the germline V gene. The ends lost 6 bases at V and 2 bases at J; junction bases unmatched: 8. CDR3 bases: TGTGCCAGCAGCTATAGCGGGGGGGGACTTCAAGAGACCCAGTACTTC. It encodes CASSYSGGGLQETQYF.

The chain has TRBV29-1 and TRBJ2-5, with 13 nucleotides matching TRBD2. The CDR3 is 14 residues long. Germline CDR1 reads SQVTM; CDR2 reads ANQGSEA. The ends lost 6 bases at V and 4 bases at J; junction bases unmatched: 5. CDR3: CSVRRLAGGETQYF. CDR3 DNA sequence: TGCAGCGTCCGAAGACTAGCGGGGGGAGAGACCCAGTACTTC.

This clonotype was counted many times. The genes are TRBV15 and TRBJ1-2; no clear D gene. V was trimmed by 1 base and J by 0 bases, leaving 12 bases between them. CDR3 length: 16 residues. Germline loops: CDR1 LNHNV, CDR2 YYDKDF (reference sequence). The DNA for the CDR3 is TGTGCCACCAGCAGAGGACGGGATCGGCCTAACTATGGCTACACCTTC. Translating gives CATSRGRDRPNYGYTF.

The chain couples TRBV28 to TRBJ2-7; 7 positions agree with TRBD2. CDR1 MDHEN and CDR2 SYDVKM come from the germline V gene. With V trimmed by 4 bases and J by 2 bases, 14 bases remained unmatched. This CDR3 is built from 17 residues. CDR3 protein: CASSSARLRGSTYEQYV. CDR3 coding DNA: TGTGCCAGCAGTTCCGCTCGGCTGCGGGGGAGTACCTACGAGCAGTACGTC.

The sample holds many counts of this clonotype. V and J are TRBV20-1 and TRBJ2-7; D possibly corresponds to TRBD2 (6 bases). This CDR3 is 14 amino acids long. Germline-derived CDR1 and CDR2 are DFQATT and SNEGSKA (reference sequence). V gave up 6 bases and J gave up 0 bases, with 15 bases separating them. In DNA, the CDR3 is TGCAGTGCCAGAAGCGGGCTGAGCTCCTACGAGCAGTACTTC. The encoded protein is CSARSGLSSYEQYF.

This clonotype showed up many times. The chain carries TRBV24-1 and TRBJ2-5; tentative D call: TRBD2 (6 bases). Germline V gives CDR1 KGHDR, CDR2 SFDVKD. There are 14 residues in the CDR3. The V end was cut by 4 bases, the J end by 4 bases, with 12 bases between. The CDR3 here is CATSDLGLGETQYF. The CDR3 DNA is TGTGCCACCAGTGACCTGGGACTGGGAGAGACCCAGTACTTC.

This clonotype was detected only a few times. The chain recombines TRBV29-1 with TRBJ1-2; 8 positions agree with TRBD1. The CDR3 sequence is 13 residues long. The trim removed 1 base at V and 9 bases at J, leaving 7 bases unmatched. Germline V gene sequence: CDR1 SQVTM, CDR2 ANQGSEA. CDR3 nucleotide sequence: TGCAGCGTTGAAGGACAGGGGCCGGAAAGCTACACCTTC. Its translation: CSVEGQGPESYTF.